Here is one T cell receptor (beta chain) with its context. This entry comes from a study of blood T cell repertoires in COVID-19. The overall study: In each case, the material was cDNA or gDNA derived from T cells, B-cell-depleted T cells, or PBMCs.

In the original analysis: Amplified reference gene primers provided the basis for estimating nucleated cell counts. The protocol was immunoSEQ multiplex PCR, while the TCRdb copy is restricted to in-frame clones and leaves out a portion. V and J calls and clone size are copied from that table; D and trimming were computed from the DNA. In the table there are about 78,000 clones, roughly nine tenths of which are singletons. Trimming stripped 5 bases from V and 2 bases from J, with 13 bases between. This CDR3 spans 15 amino acids. The germline V gene encodes CDR1 ENHRY and CDR2 SYGVKD. The specimen sequenced was peripheral blood. This clonotype was sampled from a woman aged 60-70 years with acute or convalescent COVID-19. The J gene is TRBJ1-3, the V gene TRBV10-3, with D perhaps matching TRBD1 (6 bases). CDR3 region: CAISPPTGPGNTIYF. CDR3 nucleotide sequence: TGTGCCATCAGTCCACCGACAGGACCTGGAAACACCATATATTTT.